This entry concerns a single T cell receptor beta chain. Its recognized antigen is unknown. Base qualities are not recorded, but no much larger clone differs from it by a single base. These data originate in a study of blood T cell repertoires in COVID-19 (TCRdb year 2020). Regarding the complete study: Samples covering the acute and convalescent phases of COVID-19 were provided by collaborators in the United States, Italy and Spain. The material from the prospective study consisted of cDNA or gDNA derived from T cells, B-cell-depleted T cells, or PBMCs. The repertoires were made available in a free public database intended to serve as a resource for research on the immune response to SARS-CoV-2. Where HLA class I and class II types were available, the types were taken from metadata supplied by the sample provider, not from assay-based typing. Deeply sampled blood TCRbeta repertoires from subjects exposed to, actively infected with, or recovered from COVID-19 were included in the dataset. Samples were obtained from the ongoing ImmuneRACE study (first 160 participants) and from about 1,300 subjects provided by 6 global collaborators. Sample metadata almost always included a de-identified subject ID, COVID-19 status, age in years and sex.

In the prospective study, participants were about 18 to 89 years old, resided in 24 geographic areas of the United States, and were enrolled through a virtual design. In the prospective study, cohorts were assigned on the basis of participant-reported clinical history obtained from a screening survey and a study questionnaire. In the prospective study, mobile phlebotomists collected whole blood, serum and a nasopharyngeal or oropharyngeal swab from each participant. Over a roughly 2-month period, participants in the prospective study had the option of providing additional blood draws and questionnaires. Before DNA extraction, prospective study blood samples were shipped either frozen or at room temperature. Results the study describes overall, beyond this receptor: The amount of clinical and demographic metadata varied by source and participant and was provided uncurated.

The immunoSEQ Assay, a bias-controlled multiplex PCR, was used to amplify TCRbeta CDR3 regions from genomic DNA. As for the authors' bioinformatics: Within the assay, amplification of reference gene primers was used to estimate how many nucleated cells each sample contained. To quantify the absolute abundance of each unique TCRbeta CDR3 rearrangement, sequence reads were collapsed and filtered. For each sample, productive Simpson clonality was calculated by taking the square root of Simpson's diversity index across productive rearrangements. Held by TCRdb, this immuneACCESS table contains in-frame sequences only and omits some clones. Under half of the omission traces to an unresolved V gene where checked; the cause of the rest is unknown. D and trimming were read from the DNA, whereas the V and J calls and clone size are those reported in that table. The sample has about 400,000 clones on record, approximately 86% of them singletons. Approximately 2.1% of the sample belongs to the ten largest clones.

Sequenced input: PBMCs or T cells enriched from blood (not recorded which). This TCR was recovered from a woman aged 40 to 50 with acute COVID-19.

In nucleotides, the sequence is TGTGCCTGGAGTCTCACAGGGAACTATGGCTACACCTTC. Its protein reads: CAWSLTGNYGYTF. Here the chain combines TRBV30 and TRBJ1-2, with TRBD1 as a weak D call on 6 bases. The CDR3 measures 13 amino acids from cysteine to phenylalanine. The retained sequence is limited to the CDR3, 39 bases, with the frame set at the first base. Trimming costs V 2 bases and J 2 bases, and their ends lie 9 bases apart. The germline V gene (reference sequence) gives CDR1 as GTSNPN and CDR2 as SVGIG.